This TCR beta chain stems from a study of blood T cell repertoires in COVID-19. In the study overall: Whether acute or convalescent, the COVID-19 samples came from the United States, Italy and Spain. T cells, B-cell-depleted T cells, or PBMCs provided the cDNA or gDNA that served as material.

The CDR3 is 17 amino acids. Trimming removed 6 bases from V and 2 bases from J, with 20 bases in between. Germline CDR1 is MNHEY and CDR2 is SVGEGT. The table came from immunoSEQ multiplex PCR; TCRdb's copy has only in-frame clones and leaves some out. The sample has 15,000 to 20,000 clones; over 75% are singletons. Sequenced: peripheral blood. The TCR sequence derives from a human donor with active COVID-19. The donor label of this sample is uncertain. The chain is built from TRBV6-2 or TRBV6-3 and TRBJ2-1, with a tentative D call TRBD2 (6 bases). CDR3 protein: CASSPLVGGKTYNEQFF. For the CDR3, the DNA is TGTGCCAGCAGCCCCCTAGTCGGGGGTAAAACCTACAATGAGCAGTTCTTC.